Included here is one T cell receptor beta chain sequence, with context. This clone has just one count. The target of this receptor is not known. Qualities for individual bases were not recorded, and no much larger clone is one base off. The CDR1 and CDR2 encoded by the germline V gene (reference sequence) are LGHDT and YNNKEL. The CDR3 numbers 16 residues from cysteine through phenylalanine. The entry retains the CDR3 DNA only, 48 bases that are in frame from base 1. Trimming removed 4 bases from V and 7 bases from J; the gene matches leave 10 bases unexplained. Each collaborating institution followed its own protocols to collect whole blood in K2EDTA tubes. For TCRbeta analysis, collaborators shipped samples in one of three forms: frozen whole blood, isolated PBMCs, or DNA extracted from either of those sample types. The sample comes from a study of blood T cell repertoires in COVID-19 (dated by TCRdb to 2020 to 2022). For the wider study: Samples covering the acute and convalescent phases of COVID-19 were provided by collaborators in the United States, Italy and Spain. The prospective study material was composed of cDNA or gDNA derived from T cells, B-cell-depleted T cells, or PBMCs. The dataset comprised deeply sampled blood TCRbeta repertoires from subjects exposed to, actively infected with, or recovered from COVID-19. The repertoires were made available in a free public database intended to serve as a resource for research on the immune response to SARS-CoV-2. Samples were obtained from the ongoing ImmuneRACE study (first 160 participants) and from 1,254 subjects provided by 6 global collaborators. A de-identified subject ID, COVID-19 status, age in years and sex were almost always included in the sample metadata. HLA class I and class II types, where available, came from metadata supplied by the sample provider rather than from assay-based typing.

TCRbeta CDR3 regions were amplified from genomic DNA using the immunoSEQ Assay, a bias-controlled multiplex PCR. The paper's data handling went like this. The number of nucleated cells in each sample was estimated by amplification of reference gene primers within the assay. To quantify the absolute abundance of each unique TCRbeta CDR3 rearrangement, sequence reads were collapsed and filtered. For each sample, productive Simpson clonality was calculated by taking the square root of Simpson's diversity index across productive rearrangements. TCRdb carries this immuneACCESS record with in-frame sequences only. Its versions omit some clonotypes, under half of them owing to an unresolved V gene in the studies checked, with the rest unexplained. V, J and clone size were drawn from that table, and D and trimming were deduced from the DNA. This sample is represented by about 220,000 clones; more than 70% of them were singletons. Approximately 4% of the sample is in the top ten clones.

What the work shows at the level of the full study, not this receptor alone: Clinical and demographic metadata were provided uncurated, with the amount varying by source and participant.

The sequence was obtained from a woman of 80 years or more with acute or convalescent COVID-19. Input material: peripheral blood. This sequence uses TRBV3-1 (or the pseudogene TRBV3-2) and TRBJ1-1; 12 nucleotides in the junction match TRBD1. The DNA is TGTGCCAGCAGCCCCCGGGACAGGGGGCGCACAAATGAAGCTTTCTTT. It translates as CASSPRDRGRTNEAFF.